The 31 T cell receptor beta chains reported below all come from one sample, sequenced in a study of blood T cell repertoires in COVID-19. Profiling relied on immunoSEQ multiplex PCR, and the TCRdb table lists in-frame clones only, not all of them. Of nearly 350,000 clones listed, almost 90% are singletons. The sequencing input was peripheral blood. Source of these receptors: a woman in her 70s with COVID-19, enrolled during active disease.

The chain employs TRBV27 and TRBJ2-5; 9 bases match TRBD1. CDR1 is MNHEY and CDR2 is SMNVEV in the germline V gene (reference sequence). With 5 bases clipped from V and 5 bases from J, the junction kept 12 bases outside the gene matches. The CDR3 runs 16 residues. CDR3: CASSPSGTGRVETQYF. The CDR3 DNA reads as TGTGCCAGCAGTCCCTCCGGGACAGGGAGAGTGGAGACCCAGTACTTC.

The chain combines TRBV7-2 with TRBJ1-6; no clear D. The CDR3 runs 17 residues. V gave up 0 bases and J gave up 0 bases, with 9 bases separating them. CDR1 is SGHTA and CDR2 is FQGNSA in the germline V gene. This chain's CDR3 is CASSLAGRASYNSPLHF. The DNA of the CDR3 is TGTGCCAGCAGCTTAGCTGGTAGAGCCTCCTATAATTCACCCCTCCACTTT.

The rearrangement joins TRBV6-5 to TRBJ1-4; D possibly corresponds to TRBD1 (6 bases). This CDR3 is 14 amino acids long. Per germline, CDR1 MNHEY and CDR2 SVGAGI. V was trimmed by 6 bases and J by 9 bases, leaving 17 bases between them. CDR3 nucleotide sequence: TGTGCCAGCAGGCCCGGACAGCCGCTTCAAAAACTGTTTTTT. Protein product: CASRPGQPLQKLFF.

This clone was observed a single time. The genes are TRBV24-1 and TRBJ1-5; a possible D gene is TRBD1 (5 bases). The germline V and J ends were trimmed by 4 bases and 9 bases, with 21 bases remaining between them. This CDR3 spans 16 amino acids. Germline CDR1 and CDR2: KGHDR and SFDVKD. The CDR3 region has the DNA TGTGCCACCAGTGACAGAGAGGCAGGGTATCTGGCGCCCCAGCATTTT. This translates into CATSDREAGYLAPQHF.

This clone was counted between two and nine times. V is TRBV28 and J is TRBJ1-1; TRBD1 aligns across 9 bases. In germline, CDR1 is MDHEN, CDR2 SYDVKM. The junction had 6 bases not matched to a gene; V was cut back by 5 bases and J by 5 bases. The CDR3 contains 14 residues. As DNA, the CDR3 is TGTGCCAGCAGTGCCAGGGACAGGGTAACTGAAGCTTTCTTT. Amino acids: CASSARDRVTEAFF.

V gene TRBV7-6 combines with J gene TRBJ2-2; 14 nucleotides match TRBD2. The J segment lost 7 bases and the V segment lost 2 bases, leaving 6 bases of the junction unmatched. Germline loops: CDR1 SGHVS, CDR2 FNYEAQ. The CDR3 is 17 amino acids. The CDR3 nucleotides are TGTGCCAGCAGCTTACTTGGGACTAGCGGGGGAATCGGGGAGCTGTTTTTT. Translating gives CASSLLGTSGGIGELFF.

The chain has TRBV7-2 and TRBJ2-4, with D perhaps TRBD2 (5 bases). Germline loops: CDR1 SGHTA, CDR2 FQGNSA. This CDR3 is built from 16 residues. V lost 5 bases to trimming and J lost 0 bases, with 14 bases between them. The CDR3: CASSPRSGLAKNIQYF. DNA of the CDR3: TGTGCCAGCAGCCCTCGAAGCGGATTAGCCAAAAACATTCAGTACTTC.

This chain joins TRBV6-5 and TRBJ1-1, with 8 bases fitting TRBD1. Germline CDR1 reads MNHEY; CDR2 reads SVGAGI. The ends lost 10 bases at V and 8 bases at J; junction bases unmatched: 15. There are 14 residues in the CDR3. DNA for the CDR3: TGTGCCACCAGCCCGGGACAGGTTCGGTTGGAAGCTTTCTTT. Protein: CATSPGQVRLEAFF.

The genes are TRBV12-3 or TRBV12-4 and TRBJ1-4, with no clear D. The CDR3 has 13 amino acids. V lost 4 bases, J lost 8 bases, and 11 bases lay in between. DNA for the CDR3: TGTGCCAGCAGTTCAGGAGGAAGAGAAAAACTGTTTTTT. It encodes CASSSGGREKLFF.

The chain links TRBV24-1 to TRBJ2-7; 9 nucleotides match TRBD1. CDR1 KGHDR and CDR2 SFDVKD come from the germline V gene. The trim removed 6 bases at V and 3 bases at J, leaving 2 bases unmatched. The CDR3 totals 13 residues. CDR3 bases: TGTGCCACCAGTAAGACAGGGGGCTACGAGCAGTACTTC. Protein sequence: CATSKTGGYEQYF.

The J gene is TRBJ2-5, the V gene TRBV6-2 or TRBV6-3; TRBD1 matches at 8 bases. Looked up from germline, CDR1 is MNHEY and CDR2 is SVGEGT. This CDR3 comprises 15 residues. The V segment lost 5 bases and the J segment 7 bases; nucleotides outside the gene matches: 12. The CDR3 bases are TGTGCCAGCAGTAAGACAGGGGCCGTGGCTATGACCCAGTACTTC. Translating it yields CASSKTGAVAMTQYF.

The rearrangement joins TRBV28 to TRBJ2-7, with TRBD1 matching over 9 bases. J lost 0 bases, V lost 3 bases, and 9 bases had no gene match. The CDR3 is made up of 17 amino acids. The germline gives CDR1 MDHEN, CDR2 SYDVKM. The CDR3 loop reads CASSFGQGKLSSYEQYF. In DNA, the CDR3 is TGTGCCAGCAGTTTTGGACAGGGGAAATTAAGCTCCTACGAGCAGTACTTC.

CDR3 DNA sequence: TGTGCCAGTAGGATGACAGGGGGCTCGGGCGAGCAGTACTTC. This codes for CASRMTGGSGEQYF. The V gene is TRBV19, the J gene TRBJ2-7; 10 positions agree with TRBD1. The V and J ends lost 6 bases and 6 bases, in that order; junction bases with no gene match: 8. The CDR3 runs to 14 residues. CDR1 and CDR2 (germline): LNHDA, SQIVND (reference sequence).

V and J are TRBV19 and TRBJ1-1; 7 bases map to TRBD1. In germline, CDR1 is LNHDA, CDR2 SQIVND (reference sequence). V was clipped by 6 bases and J by 2 bases; unmatched bases: 12. This CDR3 is 16 amino acids long. CDR3 in DNA: TGTGCCAGTAGGACAGGGATTTACCGATCTAACACTGAAGCTTTCTTT. It specifies CASRTGIYRSNTEAFF.

The chain links TRBV9 to TRBJ1-1; D not resolved. Germline-derived CDR1 and CDR2 are SGDLS and YYNGEE. This CDR3 is built from 15 residues. V gave up 0 bases and J gave up 1 base, with 10 bases separating them. The CDR3 loop is CASSVVSGGNTEAFF. The DNA for the CDR3 is TGTGCCAGCAGCGTAGTTTCGGGAGGGAACACTGAAGCTTTCTTT.

V and J are TRBV4-1 and TRBJ2-7; a possible D gene is TRBD2 (6 bases). Germline V gives CDR1 MGHRA, CDR2 YSYEKL. V shed 1 base and J shed 7 bases, with 14 bases lying between them. This CDR3 region has 14 residues. The CDR3 loop is CASSQGYGGEEQYF. Here the CDR3 DNA reads TGCGCCAGCAGCCAAGGATACGGGGGAGAAGAGCAGTACTTC.

The V gene is TRBV19, the J gene TRBJ1-1; 7 bases line up with TRBD1. The germline V gene encodes CDR1 LNHDA and CDR2 SQIVND (reference sequence). CDR3 length equals 14 residues. The V and J ends lost 1 base and 3 bases, in that order; junction bases with no gene match: 2. CDR3 sequence reads: CASSIGGQDTEAFF. DNA for the CDR3: TGTGCCAGTAGTATAGGCGGACAGGACACTGAAGCTTTCTTT.

This chain connects TRBV2 to TRBJ1-4; 8 bases fit TRBD1. Unmatched junction bases numbered 1, after V lost 2 bases and J lost 5 bases. The V gene's germline CDR1 is SNHLY and CDR2 FYNNEI. There are 14 residues in the CDR3. This CDR3 reads CASSEQGANEKLFF. As DNA, the CDR3 is TGTGCCAGCAGTGAACAGGGGGCCAATGAAAAACTGTTTTTT.

The genes are TRBV5-5 and TRBJ1-4; a possible D gene is TRBD1 (6 bases). V lost 2 bases to trimming and J lost 3 bases, with 11 bases between them. The CDR3 spans 15 residues. The germline CDR1 and CDR2 sequences are SGHKS and YYEKEE (reference sequence). CDR3 residues: CASSFLPGANEKLFF. In nucleotides, the CDR3 is TGTGCCAGCAGCTTCCTCCCAGGGGCTAATGAAAAACTGTTTTTT.

The CDR3: CASSQEQKYQPQHF. DNA for the CDR3: TGCGCCAGCAGCCAAGAACAGAAGTATCAGCCCCAGCATTTT. This chain uses TRBV4-3 with TRBJ1-5; no clear D gene. The CDR3 has 14 residues. Germline V lookup: CDR1 LGHNA, CDR2 YSLEER. V lost 0 bases and J 5 bases, leaving 8 bases between the germline ends.

This clone was found once. This rearrangement joins TRBV6-6 to TRBJ2-7; 8 bases match TRBD1. Per the germline V gene, CDR1 is MNHNY and CDR2 is SVGAGI (reference sequence). This CDR3 comprises 13 residues. V shed 7 bases and J 2 bases; nucleotides not matched to a gene: 4. The CDR3 DNA reads TGTGCCAGCATACAGGGGGTCCCCTACGAGCAGTACTTC. It yields the protein CASIQGVPYEQYF.

V gene TRBV28 combines with J gene TRBJ1-4, with 7 bases aligning to TRBD1. The CDR3 loop spans 15 amino acids. V trimming: 6 bases; J trimming: 0 bases; junction bases outside the gene matches: 4. Per the germline V gene, CDR1 is MDHEN and CDR2 is SYDVKM. The DNA of the CDR3 is TGTGCCAGCAGGGGGACAGATGCAACTAATGAAAAACTGTTTTTT. Protein sequence: CASRGTDATNEKLFF.

The CDR3 nucleotides are TGTGCCAGTAGACGAGCGGGGCAGGGTGAGCAGTTCTTC. It is translated as CASRRAGQGEQFF. V is TRBV9 and J is TRBJ2-1; TRBD2 matches 7 bases. J was trimmed by 9 bases and V by 8 bases; bases with no gene match: 11. This CDR3 is 13 amino acids long. Germline V gene sequence: CDR1 SGDLS, CDR2 YYNGEE.

J is TRBJ2-1 and V is TRBV24-1; 8 bases agree with TRBD1. CDR1 is KGHDR and CDR2 is SFDVKD in the germline V gene. CDR3 length: 18 amino acids. V shed 3 bases, J shed 6 bases, and the junction held 15 bases outside the gene matches. Here the CDR3 DNA reads TGTGCCACCAGTGATCCCTCTGTCCCGACAGGGGCGGGCAATGAGCAGTTCTTC. It is translated as CATSDPSVPTGAGNEQFF.

Here the CDR3 reads CASSFVRGREKLFF. The CDR3 nucleotides are TGTGCCAGCAGTTTTGTCAGGGGACGAGAAAAACTGTTTTTT. The V call is TRBV27, the J call TRBJ1-4, with D possibly TRBD1 on 6 matching bases. Trimming took off 3 bases at V and 8 bases at J, with 13 bases between the two ends. Germline values: CDR1 MNHEY, CDR2 SMNVEV (reference sequence). The CDR3 has 14 amino acids.

This clone is a singleton in its sample. The chain has TRBV7-9 and TRBJ2-5; maybe TRBD2 (5 bases). Trimming shortened V by 2 bases and J by 5 bases, and 15 bases separated the two germline ends. Per germline, CDR1 SEHNR and CDR2 FQNEAQ (reference sequence). This CDR3 contains 15 residues. The CDR3 coding sequence is TGTGCCAGCAGCTTAACTAGTCGATCTTCGGAGACCCAGTACTTC. Amino acids: CASSLTSRSSETQYF.

This clone has more than one count but fewer than ten. V usage is TRBV3-1 (or the pseudogene TRBV3-2) and J usage is TRBJ2-7, with a tentative D call TRBD1 (6 bases). This CDR3 comprises 15 residues. CDR1 is LGHDT, CDR2 YNNKEL, per germline (reference sequence). V dropped 0 bases and J dropped 4 bases, with 13 bases sitting between them. Here the CDR3 reads CASSQDLGGRYEQYF. Here the CDR3 DNA reads TGTGCCAGCAGCCAAGATTTAGGGGGACGTTACGAGCAGTACTTC.

This clone came up once. The CDR3 DNA sequence: TGTGCCAGCAGCAAAGGGGGACAGGGCTACTATGGCTACACCTTC. It encodes CASSKGGQGYYGYTF. The V call is TRBV21-1, the J call TRBJ1-2; TRBD1 was called by the table and not checked on the DNA. TRBV21-1 corresponds to a pseudogene. The CDR3 loop spans 15 amino acids.

The V and J genes are TRBV12-5 and TRBJ2-3; 11 nucleotides align to TRBD2. This CDR3 region has 15 residues. Germline V CDR1 and CDR2: LGHNT, FRNRAP. The V and J ends lost 5 bases and 6 bases, in that order; junction bases with no gene match: 7. The CDR3 spells CASGHPSGGRDTQYF. As DNA, the CDR3 is TGTGCTAGTGGTCACCCTAGCGGGGGGAGGGATACGCAGTATTTT. The full variable domain, with the rest looked up from reference TRBV12-5 and TRBJ2-3, is DARVTQTPRHKVTEMGQEVTMRCQPILGHNTVFWYRQTMMQGLELLAYFRNRAPLDDSGMPKDRFSAEMPDATLATLKIQPSEPRDSAVYFCASGHPSGGRDTQYFGPGTRLTVL.

The chain uses TRBV9 and TRBJ2-5; D might be TRBD1 (5 bases). V was clipped by 2 bases and J by 4 bases, with 9 bases between them. Germline V gives CDR1 SGDLS, CDR2 YYNGEE. This CDR3 is built from 13 residues. CDR3 loop: CASSVGRAETQYF. The CDR3 nucleotides are TGTGCCAGCAGCGTTGGCAGGGCAGAGACCCAGTACTTC.

This chain links TRBV7-9 with TRBJ1-6; TRBD1 might be the D (6 bases). CDR3 length equals 16 residues. Per the germline V gene, CDR1 is SEHNR and CDR2 is FQNEAQ (reference sequence). Between the trimmed V and J ends, which lost 5 bases and 4 bases, there was a span of 15 bases. The CDR3 DNA reads as TGTGCCAGCAGCGCGACCGGGACACCTTATAATTCACCCCTCCACTTT. Translation: CASSATGTPYNSPLHF.